Listed below are T cell receptor beta chains from one sample, sequenced in a study of blood T cell repertoires in COVID-19. Clones were read by immunoSEQ multiplex PCR, and TCRdb kept only the in-frame ones, dropping some. The data contain about 180,000 clones, roughly 84% of them singletons. The material sequenced was peripheral blood. The receptor source for this set is a woman aged 80 or older with active or convalescent COVID-19. Each CDR3 is given with its conserved first and last residue. A D gene is named only where the DNA matches it firmly. A row's size may be missing; if present it is once, few, many or a size class.

D gene	clone size	V gene	J gene	CDR3 protein	CDR3 DNA
.	.	TRBV3-1/TRBV3-2	TRBJ2-5	CASRLSGVQETQYF	TGTGCCAGCAGACTTAGCGGAGTTCAAGAGACCCAGTACTTC
TRBD2	.	TRBV5-6	TRBJ2-7	CASSLTSGRLYEQYF	TGTGCCAGCAGCTTGACTAGCGGGAGACTCTACGAGCAGTACTTC
.	.	TRBV20-1	TRBJ2-2	CSASKGPNTGELFF	TGCAGTGCTAGTAAGGGGCCTAACACCGGGGAGCTGTTTTTT
.	few	TRBV6-5	TRBJ1-5	CASSYGGINQPQHF	TGTGCCAGCAGTTACGGGGGGATCAATCAGCCCCAGCATTTT
.	.	TRBV19	TRBJ1-6	CASSLWGDSPLHF	TGTGCCAGTAGTCTGTGGGGGGATTCACCCCTCCACTTT
TRBD2	.	TRBV7-3	TRBJ2-2	CASSPAGAVGGELFF	TGTGCCAGCAGCCCAGCGGGAGCGGTGGGCGGGGAGCTGTTTTTT
TRBD1	.	TRBV2	TRBJ1-6	CASTHRASGTADSPLHF	TGTGCCAGTACGCACAGAGCTTCCGGGACAGCAGATTCACCCCTCCACTTT
TRBD1	.	TRBV5-1	TRBJ2-3	CASSPPTGGTDTQYF	TGCGCCAGCAGCCCACCGACAGGGGGCACAGATACGCAGTATTTT
TRBD2	.	TRBV30	TRBJ2-5	CAWSLAGGETQYF	TGTGCCTGGAGTCTAGCGGGTGGTGAGACCCAGTACTTC
TRBD2	.	TRBV7-6	TRBJ2-5	CASSLAQLAGGRETQYF	TGTGCCAGCAGCTTAGCGCAACTAGCGGGAGGTAGAGAGACCCAGTACTTC
.	.	TRBV6-2/TRBV6-3	TRBJ1-2	CASSPRGSGYTF	TGTGCCAGCAGTCCGCGGGGTTCTGGCTACACCTTC
.	.	TRBV30	TRBJ1-2	CAWGQNYGYTF	TGTGCCTGGGGACAGAACTATGGCTACACCTTC
.	.	TRBV5-1	TRBJ1-2	CASSLVDRMSGYTF	TGCGCCAGCAGCTTGGTCGACAGGATGAGTGGCTACACCTTC
.	once	TRBV12-3/TRBV12-4	TRBJ1-1	CASSLSAETEAFF	TGTGCCAGCAGTTTAAGTGCTGAGACTGAAGCTTTCTTT
.	.	TRBV7-9	TRBJ2-7	CAEARGSYEQYF	TGTGCCGAAGCCCGGGGGTCCTACGAGCAGTACTTC
.	.	TRBV5-1	TRBJ2-3	CASSLEARSATDTQYF	TGCGCCAGCAGCTTGGAAGCGCGGTCGGCCACAGATACGCAGTATTTT
.	.	TRBV4-1	TRBJ1-4	CASSPPGREDEKLFF	TGCGCCAGCAGCCCCCCGGGCAGGGAGGATGAAAAACTGTTTTTT
.	.	TRBV10-3	TRBJ2-5	CAISESSPAQYF	TGTGCCATCAGTGAGTCGTCCCCGGCCCAGTACTTC
TRBD1	.	TRBV19	TRBJ2-1	CASSIGGGDEQFF	TGTGCCAGTAGTATAGGAGGGGGCGATGAGCAGTTCTTC
TRBD1	.	TRBV10-3	TRBJ1-1	CAISTGGLNTEAFF	TGTGCCATCAGTACAGGGGGCTTGAACACTGAAGCTTTCTTT
TRBD2	.	TRBV5-4	TRBJ2-5	CASSLGGGGGETQYF	TGTGCCAGCAGCTTGGGGGGGGGAGGAGGAGAGACCCAGTACTTC
TRBD1	.	TRBV30	TRBJ1-3	CAWSVDRVRFSGNTIYF	TGTGCCTGGAGTGTTGACAGGGTTAGATTCTCTGGAAACACCATATATTTT
TRBD1	.	TRBV28	TRBJ1-6	CASIPGQGASPLHF	TGTGCCAGCATTCCGGGACAGGGGGCCTCACCCCTCCACTTT
.	.	TRBV6-4	TRBJ2-7	CASSDSYQWAGRSYEQYF	TGTGCCAGCAGTGACTCCTACCAATGGGCAGGGCGCTCCTACGAGCAGTACTTC
.	.	TRBV2	TRBJ2-5	CASSDLATETQYF	TGTGCCAGCAGTGACCTAGCGACGGAGACCCAGTACTTC
TRBD2	once	TRBV5-1	TRBJ2-1	CASSNPSGSHDEQFF	TGCGCCAGCAGCAATCCTAGCGGGAGCCATGATGAGCAGTTCTTC
.	.	TRBV9	TRBJ2-5	CASARADQETQYF	TGTGCCAGCGCGCGGGCGGACCAAGAGACCCAGTACTTC
.	.	TRBV6-4	TRBJ1-2	CASSDSRGYTF	TGTGCCAGCAGTGACTCTAGAGGCTACACCTTC
.	.	TRBV5-4	TRBJ2-3	CASSLAGSGADTQYF	TGTGCCAGCAGCTTGGCCGGGAGTGGGGCAGATACGCAGTATTTT
.	.	TRBV18	TRBJ2-5	CASSPEGRRQETQYF	TGTGCCAGCTCACCAGAGGGTCGACGGCAAGAGACCCAGTACTTC
TRBD1	.	TRBV5-1	TRBJ1-1	CASSLDRVNTEAFF	TGCGCCAGCAGCCTGGACAGGGTGAACACTGAAGCTTTCTTT
TRBD1	.	TRBV5-1	TRBJ2-5	CASSPQGESRETQYF	TGCGCCAGCAGCCCCCAGGGGGAGTCAAGGGAGACCCAGTACTTC
.	.	TRBV5-5	TRBJ2-1	CASSATGLTYVTEQFF	TGTGCCAGCAGCGCCACGGGACTCACGTATGTCACTGAGCAGTTCTTC
.	.	TRBV6-5	TRBJ2-2	CASSIGQYTGELFF	TGTGCCAGCAGCATCGGACAGTACACCGGGGAGCTGTTTTTT
.	.	TRBV7-8	TRBJ2-2	CASSPLSGLNTGELFF	TGTGCCAGCAGCCCTCTGAGCGGACTAAACACCGGGGAGCTGTTTTTT
TRBD2	.	TRBV7-9	TRBJ2-7	CASSPGRASGSYYEQYF	TGTGCCAGCAGCCCGGGGAGGGCTAGCGGGTCCTACTACGAGCAGTACTTC
TRBD2	.	TRBV11-2	TRBJ2-1	CASSLFTSVSYNEQFF	TGTGCCAGCAGCCTTTTTACTAGCGTCTCCTACAATGAGCAGTTCTTC
TRBD2	.	TRBV3-1/TRBV3-2	TRBJ2-1	CASSQGRLAGNEQFF	TGTGCCAGCAGCCAAGGGAGACTAGCAGGCAATGAGCAGTTCTTC
.	.	TRBV29-1	TRBJ2-7	CSVDEGVDEQYF	TGCAGCGTTGATGAGGGGGTCGACGAGCAGTACTTC
TRBD1	few	TRBV6-1	TRBJ1-5	CASSDLTGDSNQPQHF	TGTGCCAGCAGTGATCTTACAGGGGATAGCAATCAGCCCCAGCATTTT
TRBD2	few	TRBV14	TRBJ2-2	CASSIFGLAGTGELFF	TGTGCCAGCAGCATTTTCGGACTAGCGGGAACCGGGGAGCTGTTTTTT
.	.	TRBV28	TRBJ1-1	CASSLRYTEAFF	TGTGCCAGCAGCCTCAGGTACACTGAAGCTTTCTTT